These 32 T cell receptor beta chains were all obtained from the same sample, sequenced in a study of blood T cell repertoires in COVID-19. Here immunoSEQ multiplex PCR was the method, and the copy in TCRdb shows in-frame clones only, minus some. The sample has 210,000 or so clones, around 92% seen once. Specimen: peripheral blood. The source is a man in his thirties or forties with acute or convalescent COVID-19.

V usage is TRBV5-1 and J usage is TRBJ2-5; 9 nucleotides line up with TRBD1. Trimming at V came to 4 bases and at J to 4 bases, leaving 11 bases not matched to a gene. The CDR3 has 16 amino acids. Germline assignment: CDR1 SGHRS and CDR2 YFSETQ. CDR3 region: CASSKTLGQGSETQYF. CDR3 coding DNA: TGCGCCAGCAGCAAAACCCTGGGACAGGGTTCAGAGACCCAGTACTTC. Looking up the rest from reference TRBV5-1 and TRBJ2-5 gives the full variable domain: KAGVTQTPRYLIKTRGQQVTLSCSPISGHRSVSWYQQTPGQGLQFLFEYFSETQRNKGNFPGRFSGRQFSNSRSEMNVSTLELGDSALYLCASSKTLGQGSETQYFGPGTRLLVL.

The chain couples TRBV5-1 to TRBJ1-1; a possible D gene is TRBD1 (5 bases). Trimming removed 0 bases at V and 4 bases at J, with 13 bases between. The length of the CDR3 is 15 residues. From germline, CDR1 is SGHRS and CDR2 YFSETQ. The CDR3 protein is CASSLGDSSLTEAFF. The DNA of the CDR3 is TGCGCCAGCAGCTTGGGAGACAGTTCCCTCACTGAAGCTTTCTTT.

V usage is TRBV28 and J usage is TRBJ2-1, with 9 bases matching TRBD1. The junction had 6 bases not matched to a gene; V was cut back by 5 bases and J by 4 bases. Germline loops: CDR1 MDHEN, CDR2 SYDVKM. This CDR3 is 15 amino acids long. CDR3 DNA: TGTGCCAGCAGTGCCGCGGGACAGGGTTACAATGAGCAGTTCTTC. It translates to CASSAAGQGYNEQFF.

The chain employs TRBV9 and TRBJ2-2; 8 nucleotides match TRBD1. The CDR3 contains 16 residues. The germline CDR1 and CDR2 sequences are SGDLS and YYNGEE. V was pared by 2 bases and J by 7 bases, with 10 bases of the junction left unmatched. In nucleotides, the CDR3 is TGTGCCAGCAGCGTCTCTCCAGGGGGCTTCGACGGGGAGCTGTTTTTT. Its translation is CASSVSPGGFDGELFF.

The V call is TRBV28, the J call TRBJ1-6, with a possible D match to TRBD1 (6 bases). Germline CDR1 reads MDHEN; CDR2 reads SYDVKM. This CDR3 contains 14 residues. Between the trimmed V and J ends, which lost 1 base and 9 bases, there was a span of 10 bases. CDR3 sequence: CASSLSGESSPLHF. The CDR3 DNA follows: TGTGCCAGCAGTTTATCAGGGGAAAGTTCACCCCTCCACTTT.

This clone showed up just once. This chain links TRBV28 with TRBJ2-2; 8 bases line up with TRBD1. Germline CDR1 MDHEN, CDR2 SYDVKM. The CDR3 is 16 amino acids. V lost 5 bases to trimming and J lost 1 base; unmatched junction nucleotides: 6. The CDR3 spells CASSPFGTGNTGELFF. As DNA, the CDR3 is TGTGCCAGCAGTCCATTTGGGACAGGGAACACCGGGGAGCTGTTTTTT.

This chain links TRBV6-5 with TRBJ2-7; D might be TRBD1 (6 bases). CDR3 size: 13 residues. Germline lookup yields CDR1 MNHEY and CDR2 SVGAGI. The germline V and J ends were trimmed by 5 bases and 2 bases, with 10 bases remaining between them. The CDR3 reads CASSTRTAYEQYF. CDR3 nucleotide sequence: TGTGCCAGCAGTACCCGGACAGCCTACGAGCAGTACTTC.

This clone was seen a single time. This chain joins TRBV5-1 and TRBJ2-2; D remains unclear. With 7 bases removed from V and 4 bases from J, the gap between germline ends came to 5 bases. This CDR3 has 11 residues. Germline V CDR1 and CDR2: SGHRS, YFSETQ. CDR3 nucleotides: TGCGCCAGCTCGGGCACCGGGGAGCTGTTTTTT. It is translated as CASSGTGELFF. The full variable domain, rest sourced from reference TRBV5-1 and TRBJ2-2, is KAGVTQTPRYLIKTRGQQVTLSCSPISGHRSVSWYQQTPGQGLQFLFEYFSETQRNKGNFPGRFSGRQFSNSRSEMNVSTLELGDSALYLCASSGTGELFFGEGSRLTVL.

This clone was seen a handful of times. The chain carries TRBV7-9 and TRBJ1-6; D may be TRBD1 (6 bases). The CDR3 spans 18 residues. Germline V gene lookup returns CDR1 SEHNR and CDR2 FQNEAQ (reference sequence). Trimming took 5 bases from V and 5 from J, leaving 22 bases between them. As DNA, the CDR3 is TGTGCCAGCAGCCGGGGGGCAACCACCGGAGGGAATAATTCACCCCTCCACTTT. It encodes CASSRGATTGGNNSPLHF.

This chain uses TRBV27 with TRBJ1-5; D not resolved. CDR1 and CDR2 from the germline V gene are MNHEY and SMNVEV (reference sequence). V lost 6 bases, J lost 2 bases, and 14 bases lay in between. This CDR3 has 15 amino acids. The chain's CDR3 is CASSYRLGGNQPQHF. The CDR3 DNA sequence: TGTGCCAGCAGCTATAGACTGGGAGGCAATCAGCCCCAGCATTTT.

This clone showed up just a few times. This chain uses TRBV7-9 with TRBJ1-6, with D uncertain. With 3 bases removed from V and 10 bases from J, the gap between germline ends came to 13 bases. Germline V gene data show CDR1 as SEHNR and CDR2 as FQNEAQ (reference sequence). The CDR3 consists of 14 residues. The chain's CDR3 is CASSFNEGFSPLHF. DNA for the CDR3: TGTGCCAGCAGCTTCAATGAGGGTTTCTCACCCCTCCACTTT.

The V gene is TRBV5-1, the J gene TRBJ2-1; 7 bases map to TRBD2. The J segment lost 1 base and the V segment lost 0 bases, leaving 4 bases of the junction unmatched. CDR1 SGHRS and CDR2 YFSETQ come from the germline V gene. The CDR3 length is 16 residues. The CDR3 DNA reads TGCGCCAGCAGCTTGGGGGCGGGAGAATCCTACAATGAGCAGTTCTTC. Amino acids: CASSLGAGESYNEQFF.

The CDR3 region is CASSIGLTGYNEQFF. In DNA form, the CDR3 reads TGTGCCAGTAGTATAGGCCTTACGGGTTACAATGAGCAGTTCTTC. The chain links TRBV19 to TRBJ2-1; D gene unclear. CDR1 is LNHDA and CDR2 is SQIVND in the germline V gene (reference sequence). The length of the CDR3 is 15 residues. V was shortened by 1 base and J by 4 bases, with 11 bases between the two germline ends.

The rearrangement joins TRBV7-3 to TRBJ2-5, with a tentative D call TRBD2 (5 bases). There are 13 residues in the CDR3. Germline values: CDR1 SGHTA, CDR2 FQGTGA. The V gene lost 3 bases and the J gene lost 5 bases, with 10 bases spanning the gap. The CDR3 DNA reads TGTGCCAGCAGCTTTGCGGGTGCCGAGACCCAGTACTTC. Amino acid sequence: CASSFAGAETQYF.

This chain uses TRBV7-6 with TRBJ2-4; possibly TRBD2 for D (5 bases). CDR3 length: 14 residues. The germline V gene has CDR1 SGHVS and CDR2 FNYEAQ. V dropped 1 base and J dropped 8 bases, with 12 bases sitting between them. CDR3 protein: CASSLDPGIDIQYF. The CDR3 DNA is TGTGCCAGCAGCTTAGACCCGGGAATTGACATTCAGTACTTC.

The V call is TRBV18, the J call TRBJ1-1; perhaps TRBD1 as D (6 bases). The CDR3 is 17 amino acids. Trimming stripped 2 bases from V and 11 bases from J, with 27 bases between. Germline-derived CDR1 and CDR2 are KGHSH and LQKENI. For the CDR3, the DNA is TGTGCCAGCTCACCAATTAAGGTGGCGACAGGCGAATCAACGGCTTTCTTT. Protein: CASSPIKVATGESTAFF.

V usage is TRBV7-9 and J usage is TRBJ1-2, with 7 bases matching TRBD1. The CDR3 covers 18 residues. With 5 bases clipped from V and 2 bases from J, the junction kept 17 bases outside the gene matches. Looked up from germline, CDR1 is SEHNR and CDR2 is FQNEAQ (reference sequence). CDR3 sequence reads: CASSAGTDSPSPNYGYTF. The CDR3 nucleotides are TGTGCCAGCAGCGCCGGGACAGACTCACCCTCCCCGAACTATGGCTACACCTTC.

This chain links TRBV28 with TRBJ1-5; weak D call: TRBD1 (6 bases). This CDR3 spans 16 amino acids. V gave up 4 bases and J gave up 0 bases, with 13 bases separating them. Germline V gene lookup returns CDR1 MDHEN and CDR2 SYDVKM. CDR3 DNA: TGTGCCAGCAGTTCCTTCGGACAGAATAGCAATCAGCCCCAGCATTTT. It translates to CASSSFGQNSNQPQHF.

The genes are TRBV11-2 and TRBJ1-6; D may be TRBD1 (5 bases). The length of the CDR3 is 16 residues. Trimming took off 0 bases at V and 7 bases at J, with 13 bases between the two ends. Per germline, CDR1 SGHAT and CDR2 FQNNGV. This chain's CDR3 is CASSLDRPGPNSPLHF. The CDR3, as DNA: TGTGCCAGCAGCTTAGATCGGCCAGGGCCAAATTCACCCCTCCACTTT.

J is TRBJ2-2 and V is TRBV5-1, with 8 bases identical to TRBD1. Germline V CDR1 and CDR2: SGHRS, YFSETQ. V lost 4 bases to trimming and J lost 4 bases; unmatched junction nucleotides: 6. CDR3 length: 15 amino acids. The CDR3 loop reads CASSGRGQGTGELFF. The CDR3 DNA reads as TGCGCCAGCAGCGGCAGGGGGCAGGGCACCGGGGAGCTGTTTTTT.

This rearrangement joins TRBV2 to TRBJ1-1; D remains ambiguous. The CDR3 extends over 15 amino acids. Trimming took off 3 bases at V and 1 base at J, with 12 bases between the two ends. Germline V CDR1 and CDR2: SNHLY, FYNNEI. The CDR3 bases are TGTGCCAGCAGTGACGGTTCAGGCCCGAACACTGAAGCTTTCTTT. Amino acids: CASSDGSGPNTEAFF.

V gene TRBV2 combines with J gene TRBJ2-7; D unclear. Germline V gives CDR1 SNHLY, CDR2 FYNNEI. With 7 bases removed from V and 0 bases from J, the gap between germline ends came to 7 bases. The CDR3 spans 12 residues. The CDR3 region is CASITNSYEQYF. The CDR3 DNA follows: TGTGCCAGCATAACTAACTCCTACGAGCAGTACTTC.

The chain combines TRBV9 with TRBJ2-1; 8 positions agree with TRBD2. Trimming took 0 bases from V and 4 from J; bases not matched to a gene: 3. The CDR3 has 15 residues. Germline CDR1 SGDLS, CDR2 YYNGEE. The CDR3 DNA reads TGTGCCAGCAGCGTAGGTACTAGCGGATACAATGAGCAGTTCTTC. Its translation: CASSVGTSGYNEQFF.

The CDR3 DNA reads TGTGCCAGCAGCGTGATGGACAGGCTGAACTGGGTCCTGTTTTTT. Its protein is CASSVMDRLNWVLFF. The gene calls are TRBV2 and TRBJ1-4; 7 bases fit TRBD1. The CDR3 runs to 15 residues. The trim removed 6 bases at V and 14 bases at J, leaving 18 bases unmatched. Germline-derived CDR1 and CDR2 are SNHLY and FYNNEI.

The J gene is TRBJ1-1, the V gene TRBV29-1; no clear D. Germline V gene lookup returns CDR1 SQVTM and CDR2 ANQGSEA. This CDR3 is 12 amino acids long. Trimming left V 4 bases short and J 9 bases short, with 15 bases between. The CDR3 DNA reads as TGCAGCGTTGTGCCCCGGTCGCGAAAAGCTTTCTTT. Its protein is CSVVPRSRKAFF.

The CDR3, as DNA: TGCACCCCGGGTGGCAGAATGACTGGATCTGGGGCCAACGTCCTGACTTTC. Protein: CTPGGRMTGSGANVLTF. The gene calls are TRBV29-1 and TRBJ2-6; D gene unclear. The CDR3 consists of 17 residues. Germline V gene data show CDR1 as SQVTM and CDR2 as ANQGSEA.

The V and J genes are TRBV14 and TRBJ2-1; D may be TRBD2 (6 bases). Trimming removed 4 bases from V and 0 bases from J, with 13 bases in between. The CDR3 loop spans 16 amino acids. CDR1 SGHDN and CDR2 FVKESK come from the germline V gene. The DNA for the CDR3 is TGTGCCAGCAGCCGGCTCGGCGGGGTCTCCTACAATGAGCAGTTCTTC. Translated, it gives CASSRLGGVSYNEQFF.

J is TRBJ2-1 and V is TRBV29-1, with TRBD2 matching over 10 bases. This CDR3 has 15 amino acids. V dropped 4 bases and J dropped 16; count of bases not matched to a gene: 19. Germline assignment: CDR1 SQVTM and CDR2 ANQGSEA. In DNA, the CDR3 is TGCAGCGTTGTTAGCGGGAGGATACCGTTAAGCAGTTCTTTCTTC. Its protein product is CSVVSGRIPLSSSFF.

V is TRBV15 and J is TRBJ2-1, with TRBD2 identical over 9 bases. The CDR3 runs to 14 residues. V was clipped by 4 bases and J by 5 bases; unmatched bases: 3. Germline-derived CDR1 and CDR2 are LNHNV and YYDKDF (reference sequence). The CDR3 DNA follows: TGTGCCACCAGCATGCGCGGGAGGGACAATGAGCAGTTCTTC. The encoded protein is CATSMRGRDNEQFF.

The chain couples TRBV29-1 to TRBJ2-7, with D hard to call. CDR1 and CDR2 (germline): SQVTM, ANQGSEA. Trimming stripped 4 bases from V and 6 bases from J, with 10 bases between. This CDR3 is 11 amino acids long. CDR3 loop: CSVAFGAEQYF. In DNA, the CDR3 is TGCAGCGTTGCTTTTGGAGCCGAGCAGTACTTC.

The chain links TRBV7-9 to TRBJ1-1; D is unclear. The CDR3 consists of 13 residues. CDR1 is SEHNR, CDR2 FQNEAQ, per germline (reference sequence). Trimming shortened V by 7 bases and J by 1 base, and 10 bases separated the two germline ends. The DNA for the CDR3 is TGTGCCAGCACCCTAAACGGGAACACTGAAGCTTTCTTT. Protein: CASTLNGNTEAFF.

This clone showed up just once. The chain couples TRBV18 to TRBJ2-7, with 7 bases aligning to TRBD1. The V gene end was trimmed by 6 bases and the J gene end by 2 bases; junction bases not matched to a gene: 4. This CDR3 has 13 amino acids. Germline V lookup: CDR1 KGHSH, CDR2 LQKENI. CDR3 in DNA: TGTGCCAGCTCCGACAGGGCCACCTACGAGCAGTACTTC. Translated: CASSDRATYEQYF.